This T cell receptor (beta chain) was retrieved from a study of blood T cell repertoires in COVID-19. Study overall: Acute-phase and convalescent COVID-19 samples originated in the United States, Italy and Spain. In each case, the material was cDNA or gDNA derived from T cells, B-cell-depleted T cells, or PBMCs.

This clone was seen a few times. Original analysis: Reference gene primer amplification gave nucleated cell count estimates. Only in-frame clones appear in the TCRdb table, and some are missing; sequencing was by immunoSEQ multiplex PCR. The D gene and trimming were derived from the DNA, and the V and J assignments and clone size from that table. The table lists 30,000 to 35,000 clones, roughly 91% of them singletons. The CDR3 contains 18 residues. The ends lost 4 bases at V and 0 bases at J; junction bases unmatched: 11. Germline lookup yields CDR1 MNHNS and CDR2 SASEGT. The receptor was isolated from a man aged 55 to 70 with active COVID-19. What was sequenced was peripheral blood. The V call is TRBV6-1, the J call TRBJ1-5; 8 bases line up with TRBD1. The CDR3 loop reads CASSATGGALFSNQPQHF. The CDR3 DNA reads as TGTGCCAGCAGTGCCACAGGGGGAGCCCTGTTTAGCAATCAGCCCCAGCATTTT.